These T cell receptor beta chains were read from a single sample in a study of metastatic and nonmetastatic thyroid tumors. TCRdb redid the clone calls on the PCR reads using MiXCR. The profile covers 35,000 to 45,000 clones, with roughly an eighth appearing a single time and 7% to 9.5% taken by the ten largest. Source material: blood. The receptors originated from a male donor with papillary thyroid cancer or a benign thyroid nodule (not recorded which). Some clones in this sample may be carry-over from other donors' samples. The CDR3 runs from the conserved cysteine through the conserved F or W. Each record gives: clone size, D gene, V gene, J gene, CDR3 protein, CDR3 DNA. A D gene is named only where the DNA matches it firmly. A row's size may be missing; if present it is once, few, many or a size class.

clone_size: many
d_call: .
v_call: TRBV29-1
j_call: TRBJ2-7
cdr3_aa: CSVEGTGSSYEQYF
cdr3_nt: TGCAGCGTTGAGGGAACCGGCAGCTCCTACGAGCAGTACTTC

clone_size: .
d_call: TRBD2
v_call: TRBV6-1
j_call: TRBJ2-7
cdr3_aa: CASSEDVVAGGPYEQYF
cdr3_nt: TGTGCCAGCAGTGAAGATGTGGTAGCGGGAGGACCCTACGAGCAGTACTTC

clone_size: many
d_call: .
v_call: TRBV4-3
j_call: TRBJ1-6
cdr3_aa: CASSHLVLNSPLHF
cdr3_nt: TGCGCCAGCAGCCATCTCGTGTTAAATTCACCCCTCCACTTT

clone_size: many
d_call: .
v_call: TRBV5-4
j_call: TRBJ2-2
cdr3_aa: CASSLGRQGTGELFF
cdr3_nt: TGTGCCAGCAGCTTGGGTAGGCAGGGCACCGGGGAGCTGTTTTTT

clone_size: .
d_call: .
v_call: TRBV19
j_call: TRBJ2-2
cdr3_aa: CASKEGQSATWELFF
cdr3_nt: TGTGCCAGTAAGGAGGGACAGTCTGCCACCTGGGAGCTGTTTTTT

clone_size: many
d_call: TRBD2
v_call: TRBV19
j_call: TRBJ2-3
cdr3_aa: CASSYEAGLTDTQYF
cdr3_nt: TGTGCCAGTAGTTACGAAGCGGGGTTGACAGATACGCAGTATTTT

clone_size: many
d_call: .
v_call: TRBV6-1
j_call: TRBJ1-5
cdr3_aa: CASLFRGNQPQHF
cdr3_nt: TGTGCCAGCTTATTCAGGGGCAATCAGCCCCAGCATTTT

clone_size: many
d_call: .
v_call: TRBV4-1
j_call: TRBJ2-2
cdr3_aa: CASSQEDKHAGELFF
cdr3_nt: TGCGCCAGCAGCCAAGAGGACAAGCACGCCGGGGAGCTGTTTTTT

clone_size: many
d_call: TRBD1
v_call: TRBV28
j_call: TRBJ2-1
cdr3_aa: CASSPIGTGGTYNEQFF
cdr3_nt: TGTGCCAGCAGTCCCATCGGGACAGGGGGTACCTACAATGAGCAGTTCTTC

clone_size: many
d_call: TRBD2
v_call: TRBV10-3
j_call: TRBJ2-3
cdr3_aa: CAIRGGLAGVSTDTQYF
cdr3_nt: TGTGCCATCAGGGGCGGACTAGCGGGAGTCAGCACAGATACGCAGTATTTT

clone_size: many
d_call: TRBD1
v_call: TRBV9
j_call: TRBJ2-3
cdr3_aa: CASSLQGAGTDTQYF
cdr3_nt: TGTGCCAGCAGCCTACAGGGGGCTGGCACAGATACGCAGTATTTT

clone_size: many
d_call: .
v_call: TRBV28
j_call: TRBJ1-4
cdr3_aa: CASSLEVGAGNEKLFF
cdr3_nt: TGTGCCAGCAGTTTGGAGGTTGGGGCGGGTAATGAAAAACTGTTTTTT

clone_size: few
d_call: TRBD2
v_call: TRBV9
j_call: TRBJ2-5
cdr3_aa: CASSVGGGSGGETQYF
cdr3_nt: TGTGCCAGCAGCGTAGGCGGCGGGAGCGGTGGAGAGACCCAGTACTTC

clone_size: .
d_call: .
v_call: TRBV7-9
j_call: TRBJ2-7
cdr3_aa: CASSLEGALDEQYF
cdr3_nt: TGTGCCAGCAGTTTGGAAGGCGCTCTCGACGAGCAGTACTTC

clone_size: many
d_call: TRBD2
v_call: TRBV27
j_call: TRBJ2-1
cdr3_aa: CASSTGLAGPYNEQFF
cdr3_nt: TGTGCCAGCAGTACCGGACTAGCGGGACCCTACAATGAGCAGTTCTTC

clone_size: .
d_call: TRBD1
v_call: TRBV25-1
j_call: TRBJ1-6
cdr3_aa: CASSTYTGTGGLTYNSPLHF
cdr3_nt: TGTGCCAGCAGCACCTATACCGGGACAGGGGGTCTTACCTATAATTCACCCCTCCACTTT

clone_size: medium-sized
d_call: .
v_call: TRBV27
j_call: TRBJ1-2
cdr3_aa: CATGQNYGYTF
cdr3_nt: TGTGCCACCGGACAGAACTATGGCTACACCTTC

clone_size: many
d_call: .
v_call: TRBV29-1
j_call: TRBJ2-7
cdr3_aa: CSVDSGVTPYEQYF
cdr3_nt: TGCAGCGTTGACTCGGGGGTCACCCCCTACGAGCAGTACTTC

clone_size: many
d_call: TRBD2
v_call: TRBV6-2/TRBV6-3
j_call: TRBJ2-7
cdr3_aa: CASSYTASGVPGYEQYF
cdr3_nt: TGTGCCAGCAGTTACACGGCTAGCGGGGTCCCGGGATACGAGCAGTACTTC

clone_size: .
d_call: .
v_call: TRBV12-3/TRBV12-4
j_call: TRBJ2-5
cdr3_aa: CASSLRIRDGETQYF
cdr3_nt: TGTGCCAGCAGTTTAAGGATCAGGGACGGCGAGACCCAGTACTTC

clone_size: .
d_call: TRBD1
v_call: TRBV6-2/TRBV6-3
j_call: TRBJ2-4
cdr3_aa: CASSSKRRDRQYF
cdr3_nt: TGTGCCAGCAGTTCCAAACGCCGGGACAGGCAGTACTTC

clone_size: few
d_call: TRBD2
v_call: TRBV28
j_call: TRBJ2-1
cdr3_aa: CAIPGAGAYNEQFF
cdr3_nt: TGTGCCATCCCTGGTGCGGGGGCCTACAATGAGCAGTTCTTC

clone_size: many
d_call: .
v_call: TRBV29-1
j_call: TRBJ2-5
cdr3_aa: CSARDFSQETQYF
cdr3_nt: TGCAGCGCCAGGGACTTTAGTCAAGAGACCCAGTACTTC

clone_size: medium-sized
d_call: TRBD1
v_call: TRBV28
j_call: TRBJ2-7
cdr3_aa: CASSQGQPSLYEQYF
cdr3_nt: TGTGCCAGCAGCCAGGGACAGCCAAGCCTCTACGAGCAGTACTTC

clone_size: few
d_call: .
v_call: TRBV24-1
j_call: TRBJ1-5
cdr3_aa: CATSAQPNQPQHF
cdr3_nt: TGTGCCACCAGTGCTCAGCCCAATCAGCCCCAGCATTTT

clone_size: few
d_call: TRBD1
v_call: TRBV12-3/TRBV12-4
j_call: TRBJ1-2
cdr3_aa: CASILSDRVGYTF
cdr3_nt: TGTGCCAGCATTTTATCCGACAGGGTTGGCTACACCTTC

clone_size: many
d_call: .
v_call: TRBV20-1
j_call: TRBJ2-7
cdr3_aa: CSARDRAGYEQYF
cdr3_nt: TGCAGTGCTAGAGATAGGGCAGGCTACGAGCAGTACTTC

clone_size: many
d_call: .
v_call: TRBV6-1
j_call: TRBJ1-1
cdr3_aa: CASSIGGSLGNTEAFF
cdr3_nt: TGTGCCAGCAGTATCGGGGGTTCCCTGGGAAACACTGAAGCTTTCTTT

clone_size: few
d_call: TRBD1
v_call: TRBV12-3/TRBV12-4
j_call: TRBJ1-2
cdr3_aa: CASRVGTGLETF
cdr3_nt: TGTGCCAGCAGGGTCGGGACAGGGTTGGAAACCTTC

clone_size: many
d_call: TRBD2
v_call: TRBV19
j_call: TRBJ2-7
cdr3_aa: CASSIVAGLSYEQYF
cdr3_nt: TGTGCCAGTAGTATAGTAGCGGGCCTATCCTACGAGCAGTACTTC

clone_size: many
d_call: .
v_call: TRBV11-3
j_call: TRBJ2-1
cdr3_aa: CASSLSAGNEQFF
cdr3_nt: TGTGCCAGCAGCTTAAGCGCGGGCAATGAGCAGTTCTTC

clone_size: many
d_call: .
v_call: TRBV7-2
j_call: TRBJ1-1
cdr3_aa: CASSLRGTEAFF
cdr3_nt: TGTGCCAGCAGCTTAAGGGGAACTGAAGCTTTCTTT

clone_size: .
d_call: TRBD2
v_call: TRBV11-1
j_call: TRBJ2-3
cdr3_aa: CASSSPLAAPDTQYF
cdr3_nt: TGTGCCAGCAGCTCCCCCCTAGCGGCCCCCGATACGCAGTATTTT

clone_size: many
d_call: .
v_call: TRBV12-3/TRBV12-4
j_call: TRBJ2-2
cdr3_aa: CASRVVNSPTGELFF
cdr3_nt: TGTGCCAGCAGGGTAGTAAATAGTCCGACCGGGGAGCTGTTTTTT

clone_size: many
d_call: .
v_call: TRBV20-1
j_call: TRBJ2-7
cdr3_aa: CSAALPLTVYEQYF
cdr3_nt: TGCAGTGCCGCCTTACCCCTGACAGTCTACGAGCAGTACTTC